This T cell receptor (beta chain) was sequenced in a study of chemoradiotherapy in HPV16-positive cancers. About the study: A couple of HPV16-positive patients' cells yielded candidate HPV-specific clones and common motifs.

This clone was observed a few times. Its specificity is not known. Repeated repertoire sampling spanned the course of chemoradiotherapy. The CDR3 spans 13 residues. Germline V lookup: CDR1 SGDLS, CDR2 YYNGEE. The V end lost 0 bases, the J end lost 8 bases, and 9 bases lay between the germline ends. Measured with immunoSEQ multiplex PCR; TCRdb has only the in-frame clones, and not every one. The sample yields 17,000 or so clones, about 74% seen once. Overall study results and limits: Better recurrence-free survival went with HPV-responsive T-cell expansion in HPV16-positive patients. Candidate HPV-specific clones and E7-related TCR motifs grew in tumor during treatment.

The clonotype comes from a human donor with HPV-associated anogenital cancer. Material: tumor tissue, obtained from a patient who underwent chemoradiotherapy. The chain employs TRBV9 and TRBJ2-1; D gene uncertain. The CDR3, as DNA: TGTGCCAGCAGCGTAGCTCTCGCGGATGAGCAGTTCTTC. Translating gives CASSVALADEQFF.